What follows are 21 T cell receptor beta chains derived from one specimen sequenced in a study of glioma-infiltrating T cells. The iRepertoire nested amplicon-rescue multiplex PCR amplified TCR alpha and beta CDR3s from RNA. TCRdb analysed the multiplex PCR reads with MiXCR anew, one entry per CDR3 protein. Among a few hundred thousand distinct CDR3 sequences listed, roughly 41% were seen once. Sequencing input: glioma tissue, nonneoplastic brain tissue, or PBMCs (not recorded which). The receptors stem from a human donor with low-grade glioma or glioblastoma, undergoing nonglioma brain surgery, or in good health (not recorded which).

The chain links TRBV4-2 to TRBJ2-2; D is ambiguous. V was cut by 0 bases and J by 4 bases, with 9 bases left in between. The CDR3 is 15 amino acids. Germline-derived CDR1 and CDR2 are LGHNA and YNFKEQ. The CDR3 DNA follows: TGTGCCAGCAGCCAAGATCTTCCTAGCACCGGGGAGCTGTTTTTT. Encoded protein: CASSQDLPSTGELFF.

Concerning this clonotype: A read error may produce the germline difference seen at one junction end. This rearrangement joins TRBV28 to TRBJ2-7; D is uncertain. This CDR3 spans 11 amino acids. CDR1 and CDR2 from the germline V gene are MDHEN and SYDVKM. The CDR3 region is CASSFAYEEYF. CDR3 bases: TGTGCCAGCAGCTTCGCATACGAGGAGTACTTC.

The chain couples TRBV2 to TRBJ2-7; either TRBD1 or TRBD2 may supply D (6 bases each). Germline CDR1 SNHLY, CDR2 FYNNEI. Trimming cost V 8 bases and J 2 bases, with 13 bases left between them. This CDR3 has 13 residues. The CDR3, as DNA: TGTGCCAGCGGGCGGGACATTCCCTACGAGCAGTACTTC. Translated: CASGRDIPYEQYF.

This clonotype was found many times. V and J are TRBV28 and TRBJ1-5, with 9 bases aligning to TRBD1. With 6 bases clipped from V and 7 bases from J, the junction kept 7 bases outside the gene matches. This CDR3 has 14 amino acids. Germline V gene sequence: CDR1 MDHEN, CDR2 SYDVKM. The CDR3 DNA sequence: TGTGCCAGCAGCACCTCGACAGGGGGACAGCCCCAGCATTTT. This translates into CASSTSTGGQPQHF. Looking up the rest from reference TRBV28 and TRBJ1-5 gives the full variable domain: DVKVTQSSRYLVKRTGEKVFLECVQDMDHENMFWYRQDPGLGLRLIYFSYDVKMKEKGDIPEGYSVSREKKERFSLILESASTNQTSMYLCASSTSTGGQPQHFGDGTRLSIL.

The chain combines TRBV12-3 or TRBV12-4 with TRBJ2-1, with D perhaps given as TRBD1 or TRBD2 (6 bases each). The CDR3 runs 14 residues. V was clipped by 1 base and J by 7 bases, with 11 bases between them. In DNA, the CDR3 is TGTGCCAGCAGTTTAGTAGGGGGGACAAATGAGCAGTTCTTC. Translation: CASSLVGGTNEQFF.

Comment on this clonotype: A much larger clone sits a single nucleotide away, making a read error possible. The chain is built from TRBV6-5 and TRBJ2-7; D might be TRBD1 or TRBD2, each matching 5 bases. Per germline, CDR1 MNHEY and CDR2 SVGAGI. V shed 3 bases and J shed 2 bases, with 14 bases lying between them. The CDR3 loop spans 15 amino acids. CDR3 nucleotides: TGTGCCAGCAGTTATGGGGGTTGGCTTCCCTACGAGCAGTACTTC. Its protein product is CASSYGGWLPYEQYF.

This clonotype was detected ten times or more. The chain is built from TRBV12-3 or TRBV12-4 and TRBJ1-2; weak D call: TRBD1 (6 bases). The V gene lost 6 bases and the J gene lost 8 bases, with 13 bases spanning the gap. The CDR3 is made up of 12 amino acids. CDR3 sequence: CASSLTGRGYTF. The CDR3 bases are TGTGCCAGCAGCCTCACAGGGCGCGGCTACACCTTC.

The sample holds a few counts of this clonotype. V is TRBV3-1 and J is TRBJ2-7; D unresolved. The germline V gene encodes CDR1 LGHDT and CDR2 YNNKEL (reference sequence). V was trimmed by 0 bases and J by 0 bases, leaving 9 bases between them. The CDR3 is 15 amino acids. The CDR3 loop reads CASSQEGSLSYEQYF. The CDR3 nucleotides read TGTGCCAGCAGCCAAGAAGGCAGCCTCTCCTACGAGCAGTACTTC.

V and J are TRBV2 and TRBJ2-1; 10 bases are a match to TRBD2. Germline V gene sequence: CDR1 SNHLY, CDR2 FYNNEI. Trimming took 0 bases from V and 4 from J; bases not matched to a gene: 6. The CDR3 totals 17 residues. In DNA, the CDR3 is TGTGCCAGCAGTGAAGCGCTAGCGGGAGAGACTTACAATGAGCAGTTCTTC. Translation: CASSEALAGETYNEQFF.

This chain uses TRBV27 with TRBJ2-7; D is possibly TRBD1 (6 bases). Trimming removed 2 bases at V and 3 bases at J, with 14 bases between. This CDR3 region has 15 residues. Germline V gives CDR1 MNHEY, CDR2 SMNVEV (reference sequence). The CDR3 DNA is TGTGCCAGCAGTTTAGGTCAGGGGTACCTCTACGAGCAGTACTTC. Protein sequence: CASSLGQGYLYEQYF.

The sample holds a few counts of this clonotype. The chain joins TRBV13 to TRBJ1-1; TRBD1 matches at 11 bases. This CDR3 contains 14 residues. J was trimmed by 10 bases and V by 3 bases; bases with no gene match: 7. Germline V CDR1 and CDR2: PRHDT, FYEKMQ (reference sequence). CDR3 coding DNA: TGTGCCAGCAGCTTCGGGACAGGGGGATGGGGAGCTTTCTTT. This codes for CASSFGTGGWGAFF.

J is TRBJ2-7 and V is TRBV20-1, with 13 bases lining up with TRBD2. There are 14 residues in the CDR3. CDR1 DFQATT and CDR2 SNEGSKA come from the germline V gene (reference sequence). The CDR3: CSVARTSGSHEQYF. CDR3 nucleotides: TGCAGCGTTGCCAGGACTAGCGGGAGCCACGAGCAGTACTTC.

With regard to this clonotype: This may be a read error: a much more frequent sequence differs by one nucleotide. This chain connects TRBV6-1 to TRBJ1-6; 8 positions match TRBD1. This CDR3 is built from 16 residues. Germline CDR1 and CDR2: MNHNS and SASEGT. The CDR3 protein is CASTARTGSFNSPPHF. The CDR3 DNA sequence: TGTGCCAGCACCGCCCGGACAGGGTCTTTTAATTCACCCCCCCACTTT.

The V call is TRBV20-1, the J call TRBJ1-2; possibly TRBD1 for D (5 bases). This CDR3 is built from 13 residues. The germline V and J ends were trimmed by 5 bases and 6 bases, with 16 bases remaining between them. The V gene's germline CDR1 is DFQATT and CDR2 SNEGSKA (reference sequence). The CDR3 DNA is TGCAGTGCTGCACAGGTCTTAAACGATGGCTACACCTTC. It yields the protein CSAAQVLNDGYTF.

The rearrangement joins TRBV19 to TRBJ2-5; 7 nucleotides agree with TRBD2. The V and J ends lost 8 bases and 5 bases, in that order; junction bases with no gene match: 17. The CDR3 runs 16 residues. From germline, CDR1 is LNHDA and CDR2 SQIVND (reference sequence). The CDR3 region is CASGTAPSGPRETQYF. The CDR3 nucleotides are TGTGCCAGTGGGACCGCCCCTAGCGGACCCCGGGAGACCCAGTACTTC.

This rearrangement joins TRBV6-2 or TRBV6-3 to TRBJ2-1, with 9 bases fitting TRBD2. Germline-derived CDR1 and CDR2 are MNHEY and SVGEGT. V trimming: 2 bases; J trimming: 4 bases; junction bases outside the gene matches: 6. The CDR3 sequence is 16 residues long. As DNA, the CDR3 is TGTGCCAGCAGTTACATCACGGGACTAGCTTACAATGAGCAGTTCTTC. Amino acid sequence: CASSYITGLAYNEQFF.

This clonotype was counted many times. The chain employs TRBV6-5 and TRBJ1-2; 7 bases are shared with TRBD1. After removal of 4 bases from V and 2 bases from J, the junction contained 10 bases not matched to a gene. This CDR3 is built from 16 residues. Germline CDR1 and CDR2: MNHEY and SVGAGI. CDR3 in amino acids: CASSSSTGTANYGYTF. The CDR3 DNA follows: TGTGCCAGCAGTTCCTCGACCGGGACAGCCAACTATGGCTACACCTTC.

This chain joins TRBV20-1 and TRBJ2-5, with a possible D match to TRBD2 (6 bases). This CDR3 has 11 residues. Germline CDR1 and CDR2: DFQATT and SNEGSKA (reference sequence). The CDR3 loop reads CSGSVQETQYF. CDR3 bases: TGCAGCGGGAGCGTGCAAGAGACCCAGTACTTC.

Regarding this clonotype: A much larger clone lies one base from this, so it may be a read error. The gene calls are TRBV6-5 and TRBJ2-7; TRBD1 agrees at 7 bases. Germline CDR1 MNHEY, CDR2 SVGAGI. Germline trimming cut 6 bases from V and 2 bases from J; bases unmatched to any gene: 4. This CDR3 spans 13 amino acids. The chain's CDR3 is CASRTGATYEQYF. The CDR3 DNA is TGTGCCAGCAGAACAGGGGCCACCTACGAGCAGTACTTC.

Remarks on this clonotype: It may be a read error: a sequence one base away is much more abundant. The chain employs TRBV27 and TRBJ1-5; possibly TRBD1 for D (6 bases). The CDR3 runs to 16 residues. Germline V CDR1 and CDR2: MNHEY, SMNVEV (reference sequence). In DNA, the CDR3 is TGTGCCAGCAGTCTACAGGGTCTATATAGCAATCAGCACCAGCATTTT. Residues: CASSLQGLYSNQHQHF.

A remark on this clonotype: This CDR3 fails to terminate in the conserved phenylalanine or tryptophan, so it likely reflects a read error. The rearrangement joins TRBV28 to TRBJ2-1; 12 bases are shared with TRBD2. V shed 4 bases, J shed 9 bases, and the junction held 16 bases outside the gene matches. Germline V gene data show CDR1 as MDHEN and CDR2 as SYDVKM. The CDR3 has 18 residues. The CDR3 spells CASSSSLLAGGPDGEQFL. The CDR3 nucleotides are TGTGCCAGCAGTTCCTCCCTTCTAGCGGGAGGGCCTGATGGTGAGCAGTTCCTC.